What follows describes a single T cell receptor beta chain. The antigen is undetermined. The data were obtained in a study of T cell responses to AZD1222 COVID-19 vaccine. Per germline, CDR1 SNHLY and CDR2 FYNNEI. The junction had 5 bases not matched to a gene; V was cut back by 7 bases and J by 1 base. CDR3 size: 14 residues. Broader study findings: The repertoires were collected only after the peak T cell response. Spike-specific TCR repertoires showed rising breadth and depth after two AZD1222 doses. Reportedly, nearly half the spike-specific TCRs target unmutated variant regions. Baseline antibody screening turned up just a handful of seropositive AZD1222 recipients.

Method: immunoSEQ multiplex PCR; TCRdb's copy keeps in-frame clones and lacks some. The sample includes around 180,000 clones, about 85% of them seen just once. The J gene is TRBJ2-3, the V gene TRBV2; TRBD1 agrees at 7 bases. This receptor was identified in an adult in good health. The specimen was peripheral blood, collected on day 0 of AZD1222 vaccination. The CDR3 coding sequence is TGTGCCAGCAAACCCGGGACAGGCACAGATACGCAGTATTTT. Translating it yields CASKPGTGTDTQYF.